These 3 T cell receptor beta chains were all obtained from the same sample, sequenced in a study of cytomegalovirus exposure and HLA in healthy donors. The primer mix had 60 Vbeta and 13 Jbeta primers. Assay: immunoSEQ multiplex PCR; the TCRdb copy retains only in-frame clones and omits some. This table holds approximately 85,000 clones, about 80% found once. Material for sequencing was PBMCs. These receptors came from a man in his fifties in good health and CMV-seropositive.

The chain has TRBV6-1 and TRBJ2-1; TRBD2 might be the D (5 bases). This CDR3 is 19 amino acids long. Trimming shortened V by 0 bases and J by 1 base, and 19 bases separated the two germline ends. Germline CDR1 is MNHNS and CDR2 is SASEGT. The CDR3, as DNA: TGTGCCAGCAGTGAAGCCCCCCCCCGGAGGCGGGTTTCCTACAATGAGCAGTTCTTC. It specifies CASSEAPPRRRVSYNEQFF.

The rearrangement uses TRBV2 and TRBJ2-2; 7 nucleotides match TRBD2. Germline trimming cut 8 bases from V and 0 bases from J; bases unmatched to any gene: 3. CDR3 length: 14 residues. Germline values: CDR1 SNHLY, CDR2 FYNNEI. The CDR3 nucleotides read TGTGCCAGCCTAGCGGACGCGAACACCGGGGAGCTGTTTTTT. It specifies CASLADANTGELFF. Variable domain in full (rest from reference TRBV2 and TRBJ2-2): EPEVTQTPSHQVTQMGQEVILRCVPISNHLYFYWYRQILGQKVEFLVSFYNNEISEKSEIFDDQFSVERPDGSNFTLKIRSTKLEDSAMYFCASLADANTGELFFGEGSRLTVL.

The chain uses TRBV5-1 and TRBJ2-1; tentative D call: TRBD2 (6 bases). The germline CDR1 and CDR2 sequences are SGHRS and YFSETQ. The V gene lost 7 bases and the J gene lost 8 bases, with 16 bases spanning the gap. This CDR3 contains 13 residues. CDR3 DNA: TGCGCCAGCCGGACTATTGGGGCTTATGAGCAGTTCTTC. It specifies CASRTIGAYEQFF.